The T cell receptor beta chain described here comes from a study of T-cell memory formation after mild COVID-19. On this clonotype itself: Its cognate antigen is unknown.

General study results and limits: Pre-infection memory carried some responding clones, suggesting that cross-reactive memory joined.

Constant-segment primers served in 5'RACE that generated TCR alpha and TCR beta cDNA libraries bearing sample barcodes and UMIs. TCRdb passed the 5' RACE reads through MiXCR, listing each CDR3 protein once. The table includes 540,000 or so distinct CDR3 sequences, around 21% detected once. The germline V and J ends were trimmed by 7 bases and 8 bases, with 14 bases remaining between them. The CDR3 is 13 amino acids. Germline CDR1 and CDR2: KGHDR and SFDVKD. The clonotype comes from an adult woman who had mild COVID-19 (a few samples of this study predate the infection). Cell type and time point are not known. The rearrangement links TRBV24-1 to TRBJ2-1; D is unresolved. The material sequenced was PBMCs or a T cell subset sorted from them (not recorded which). The CDR3 region has the DNA TGTGCCACCAGCGGTCTAGAGCGTGATGAGCAGTTCTTC. It encodes CATSGLERDEQFF.